The 17 T cell receptor beta chains reported below all come from one sample, sequenced in a study of cytomegalovirus exposure and HLA in healthy donors. Primers for the PCR totalled 60 Vbeta and 13 Jbeta. The protocol was immunoSEQ multiplex PCR, while the TCRdb copy is restricted to in-frame clones and leaves out a portion. The sample yields 93,000 or so clones, 76% seen once. Sequencing input: PBMCs. The receptors were sampled from a young woman in good health and CMV-seropositive.

This chain joins TRBV5-1 and TRBJ2-7; tentative D call: TRBD1 (6 bases). From germline, CDR1 is SGHRS and CDR2 YFSETQ. CDR3 length: 15 residues. V was shortened by 3 bases and J by 1 base, with 14 bases between the two germline ends. This CDR3 is CASSSRGAFSYEQYF. CDR3 DNA sequence: TGCGCCAGCAGCTCCAGGGGCGCTTTTTCCTACGAGCAGTACTTC.

This chain connects TRBV7-6 to TRBJ1-1, with 9 bases lining up with TRBD1. Germline trimming cut 3 bases from V and 5 bases from J; bases unmatched to any gene: 7. CDR3 size: 15 residues. Germline assignment: CDR1 SGHVS and CDR2 FNYEAQ. The CDR3 DNA is TGTGCCAGCAGCTTTATACAGGGGGCTGGAACTGAAGCTTTCTTT. This gives the protein CASSFIQGAGTEAFF.

The CDR3 nucleotides are TGTGCCACCAGCAGAGAGCCAACAGGGGGCGAAGGCTACACCTTC. Amino acids: CATSREPTGGEGYTF. V usage is TRBV15 and J usage is TRBJ1-2, with 9 bases identical to TRBD1. The V gene end was trimmed by 0 bases and the J gene end by 8 bases; junction bases not matched to a gene: 7. The CDR3 is 15 residues long. Germline V gene lookup returns CDR1 LNHNV and CDR2 YYDKDF (reference sequence).

This sequence joins TRBV7-2 and TRBJ1-2; no reliable D call. Trimming cost V 5 bases and J 5 bases, with 12 bases left between them. The CDR3 covers 13 residues. The germline CDR1 and CDR2 sequences are SGHTA and FQGNSA. CDR3 bases: TGTGCCAGCAGCCCCAGTTCGGGGTATGGCTACACCTTC. Encoded protein: CASSPSSGYGYTF.

The chain links TRBV13 to TRBJ1-5, with 8 nucleotides matching TRBD1. The germline gives CDR1 PRHDT, CDR2 FYEKMQ (reference sequence). Losses at the gene ends were 0 bases for V and 3 bases for J; bases not matched to a gene: 4. CDR3 length equals 16 residues. CDR3 nucleotide sequence: TGTGCCAGCAGCTTAGGATCGGGACAGGACAATCAGCCCCAGCATTTT. Encoded protein: CASSLGSGQDNQPQHF.

The chain recombines TRBV10-3 with TRBJ1-1; TRBD1 might be the D (6 bases). Germline CDR1 and CDR2: ENHRY and SYGVKD. The CDR3 runs 14 residues. V lost 5 bases to trimming and J lost 3 bases, with 13 bases between them. CDR3 DNA: TGTGCCATCAGTTACAGGGTCGGAGACACTGAAGCTTTCTTT. Translated, it gives CAISYRVGDTEAFF.

This clone was seen just once. CDR3 residues: CASSHPGAREGAYEQYF. CDR3 in DNA: TGTGCCAGCAGCCACCCAGGTGCGCGGGAGGGGGCCTACGAGCAGTACTTC. J is TRBJ2-5 and V is TRBV7-9, with 9 positions matching TRBD2. The J call may be faulty, since TRBJ2-7 better matches the DNA end. Germline assignment: CDR1 SEHNR and CDR2 FQNEAQ (reference sequence). This CDR3 is built from 17 residues.

The CDR3 DNA sequence: TGTGCCAGCAGCTTGGAGACTAGGGCGGATGAGCAGTTCTTC. This translates into CASSLETRADEQFF. V gene TRBV7-9 combines with J gene TRBJ2-1, with a tentative D call TRBD2 (6 bases). Trimming left V 3 bases short and J 8 bases short, with 14 bases between. The CDR3 extends over 14 amino acids. CDR1 is SEHNR, CDR2 FQNEAQ, per germline (reference sequence).

V gene TRBV5-4 combines with J gene TRBJ2-7; TRBD2 agrees at 10 bases. Germline values: CDR1 SGHNT, CDR2 YYREEE (reference sequence). The CDR3 length is 16 residues. The ends lost 1 base at V and 0 bases at J; junction bases unmatched: 4. CDR3 sequence: CASSLSSGGFSYEQYF. Here the CDR3 DNA reads TGTGCCAGCAGCTTGAGTAGCGGGGGGTTCTCCTACGAGCAGTACTTC.

The V gene is TRBV6-5, the J gene TRBJ1-6; 8 positions agree with TRBD1. The ends lost 4 bases at V and 7 bases at J; junction bases unmatched: 9. The CDR3 sequence is 16 residues long. Germline loops: CDR1 MNHEY, CDR2 SVGAGI. For the CDR3, the DNA is TGTGCCAGCAGTTGGACAGGGAGAGGTGAAAATTCACCCCTCCACTTT. It is translated as CASSWTGRGENSPLHF.

This clone was seen more than once but under ten times. The chain links TRBV5-1 to TRBJ1-2; 8 nucleotides line up with TRBD1. Germline CDR1 SGHRS, CDR2 YFSETQ. The J segment lost 2 bases and the V segment lost 4 bases, leaving 7 bases of the junction unmatched. The CDR3 runs 15 residues. CDR3 nucleotide sequence: TGCGCCAGCAGCAAGACGACAGGGGTAAACTATGGCTACACCTTC. The encoded protein is CASSKTTGVNYGYTF. The full variable domain, in which reference TRBV5-1 and TRBJ1-2 provide the parts outside the CDR3, is KAGVTQTPRYLIKTRGQQVTLSCSPISGHRSVSWYQQTPGQGLQFLFEYFSETQRNKGNFPGRFSGRQFSNSRSEMNVSTLELGDSALYLCASSKTTGVNYGYTFGSGTRLTVV.

The chain combines TRBV6-1 with TRBJ1-3; TRBD1 agrees at 11 bases. The CDR3 has 15 residues. CDR1 is MNHNS and CDR2 is SASEGT in the germline V gene. J lost 0 bases, V lost 6 bases, and 1 base had no gene match. CDR3: CASRGQGVSGNTIYF. In nucleotides, the CDR3 is TGTGCCAGCAGGGGACAGGGGGTCTCTGGAAACACCATATATTTT.

The chain is built from TRBV7-3 and TRBJ2-1, with 9 bases lining up with TRBD2. Germline V gives CDR1 SGHTA, CDR2 FQGTGA. The ends lost 5 bases at V and 12 bases at J; junction bases unmatched: 11. The CDR3 length is 14 residues. CDR3 nucleotide sequence: TGTGCCAGCAGCCCCGCCCTCAATAGCGGGAGGCAGTTCTTC. Translation gives CASSPALNSGRQFF.

The genes are TRBV7-3 and TRBJ2-4; 8 bases align to TRBD2. Per the germline V gene, CDR1 is SGHTA and CDR2 is FQGTGA. The CDR3 loop spans 15 amino acids. V shed 8 bases, J shed 1 base, and the junction held 7 bases outside the gene matches. The CDR3 coding sequence is TGTGCCAGCCCCCCGGGAGGGGTCGCCAAAAACATTCAGTACTTC. Its translation is CASPPGGVAKNIQYF.

V and J are TRBV19 and TRBJ2-1, with D perhaps matching TRBD2 (5 bases). CDR1 is LNHDA and CDR2 is SQIVND in the germline V gene (reference sequence). V was pared by 0 bases and J by 3 bases, with 12 bases between. This CDR3 contains 16 residues. The CDR3 loop is CASSIDEGLGYNEQFF. The DNA for the CDR3 is TGTGCCAGTAGTATAGACGAGGGTCTAGGCTACAATGAGCAGTTCTTC.

This clone was detected only a few times. The chain couples TRBV6-5 to TRBJ2-1, with 7 bases identical to TRBD1. The germline V gene has CDR1 MNHEY and CDR2 SVGAGI. The length of the CDR3 is 15 residues. V lost 2 bases and J lost 4; bases outside the gene matches: 5. The CDR3 loop is CASSYVGGWYNEQFF. The CDR3 DNA is TGTGCCAGCAGTTACGTAGGGGGCTGGTACAATGAGCAGTTCTTC.

This clone showed up just a few times. V gene TRBV18 combines with J gene TRBJ2-7; D ambiguous. V shed 3 bases and J shed 0 bases, with 9 bases lying between them. This CDR3 has 14 amino acids. Per germline, CDR1 KGHSH and CDR2 LQKENI. CDR3 DNA sequence: TGTGCCAGCTCACCCTATGGTGGCTCCTACGAGCAGTACTTC. Translated: CASSPYGGSYEQYF.